The source of this T cell receptor beta chain is a study of molecular identifiers for immune sequencing clone quantification. The CDR3 runs to 14 residues. Trimming took 3 bases from V and 2 from J, leaving 9 bases between them. Germline V CDR1 and CDR2: MNHEY, SMNVEV (reference sequence). With listed TCR primers and previously described methods, bulk TCR libraries were prepared. TCRdb processed the PCR reads anew with MiXCR; each CDR3 protein has one entry. The data contain over 550,000 distinct CDR3 sequences, about 25% of them singletons. This chain uses TRBV27 with TRBJ2-3; perhaps TRBD2 as D (6 bases). Sequenced input: naive CD8+ T cells from blood, with Jurkat cell RNA spiked in. As for subset: FACS-sorted CD8+CD4-CCR7+CD45RA+ naive T cells. The TCR sequence derives from a human donor in good health. Some libraries in this study had Jurkat cell RNA spiked in. The CDR3 nucleotides are TGTGCCAGCAGTTTCGCGGGGTTCACAGATACGCAGTATTTT. This codes for CASSFAGFTDTQYF.